This T cell receptor beta chain emerged from a study of memory CD8 T cells in hepatitis C reinfection. Across the whole study: Samples at peak reinfection came 3 to 8 weeks post-detection.

This table comes from immunoSEQ multiplex PCR, and its TCRdb copy is limited to in-frame clones, with some not included. This table holds 35,000 to 50,000 clones, 88% found once. Germline V gene sequence: CDR1 SNHLY, CDR2 FYNNEI. V was cut by 1 base and J by 0 bases, with 10 bases left in between. The CDR3 is made up of 16 amino acids. The time point: peak reinfection, 3 to 8 weeks after reinfection detection. Sorted cells were sequenced directly ex vivo without any in vitro expansion. Total naive CD8 T cells were sorted as viable CD3+ CD8+ CD45RO- cells from a couple of donors. The sequenced material came from naive CD8+ T cells sorted from blood. The genes are TRBV2 and TRBJ1-3; D is possibly TRBD1 (6 bases). The TCR was taken from a man aged 18-30 years with hepatitis C virus infection. Here the CDR3 reads CASSEGGPFSGNTIYF. The CDR3 DNA is TGTGCCAGCAGTGAAGGGGGGCCCTTCTCTGGAAACACCATATATTTT.